This entry is about one T cell receptor beta chain. Germline CDR1 and CDR2: SEHNR and FQNEAQ (reference sequence). After removal of 6 bases from V and 4 bases from J, the junction contained 12 bases not matched to a gene. The CDR3 extends over 15 amino acids. Only in-frame clones appear in the TCRdb table, and some are missing; sequencing was by immunoSEQ multiplex PCR. The data hold 95,000 to 150,000 clones, with about 92% observed a single time. This entry comes from a study of control samples from healthy donors and cancer patients. Material for sequencing was PBMCs. The sequence derives from a man aged 80 or over with head and neck cancer. The V and J genes are TRBV7-9 and TRBJ2-7, with TRBD1 matching 7 bases. CDR3 in amino acids: CASSLSIQGEYEQYF. The CDR3 DNA reads TGTGCCAGCAGTTTAAGTATCCAGGGGGAGTACGAGCAGTACTTC.